The 30 T cell receptor beta chains presented below share a single source sample, sequenced in a study of vaccination effects on CD4 cells after COVID-19. These receptors lack a known antigen. Peptide-pool stimulation followed by sequencing identified expanded antigen-specific CD4+ clonotypes in the ViraFEST assay. Following 10 days of culture, CD4+ T cells were isolated. Assay: immunoSEQ multiplex PCR; the TCRdb copy retains only in-frame clones and omits some. Of over 50,000 clones listed, roughly 79% were seen once; the top ten hold over 2%. Material: CD4+ T cells from PBMCs cultured with HCoV-229E spike peptides, obtained before COVID-19 vaccination. These TCRs come from a human donor who received a COVID-19 vaccine.

The chain links TRBV5-1 to TRBJ1-2; 8 nucleotides agree with TRBD1. Germline V gene lookup returns CDR1 SGHRS and CDR2 YFSETQ. This CDR3 has 15 residues. V was pared by 3 bases and J by 2 bases, with 6 bases of the junction left unmatched. CDR3 bases: TGCGCCAGCAGCTCGCGGACAGGGCTAAACTATGGCTACACCTTC. It is translated as CASSSRTGLNYGYTF.

As DNA, the CDR3 is TGCGCCAGCAGCCAAGAAGGCGGTCCGAAGGCCAAAAACATTCAGTACTTC. Translation gives CASSQEGGPKAKNIQYF. This chain joins TRBV4-1 and TRBJ2-4; no reliable D call. Germline CDR1 reads MGHRA; CDR2 reads YSYEKL. Trimming took 0 bases from V and 1 from J, leaving 13 bases between them. CDR3 length: 17 amino acids.

CDR3 nucleotides: TGTGCCAGCTCACCCCCACACCGGGGGGATGAGCAGTTCTTC. It encodes CASSPPHRGDEQFF. This sequence joins TRBV18 and TRBJ2-1, with TRBD2 matching over 7 bases. The V and J ends lost 3 bases and 8 bases, in that order; junction bases with no gene match: 7. CDR3 size: 14 residues. Per the germline V gene, CDR1 is KGHSH and CDR2 is LQKENI.

The J gene is TRBJ1-6, the V gene TRBV5-1; D gene unclear. Trimming took 2 bases from V and 4 from J, leaving 7 bases between them. Germline CDR1 reads SGHRS; CDR2 reads YFSETQ. This CDR3 is 14 amino acids long. CDR3 sequence (DNA): TGCGCCAGCAGCTTAGGGCGATATAATTCACCCCTCCACTTT. This encodes CASSLGRYNSPLHF. The full variable domain, its missing parts supplied by reference TRBV5-1 and TRBJ1-6, is KAGVTQTPRYLIKTRGQQVTLSCSPISGHRSVSWYQQTPGQGLQFLFEYFSETQRNKGNFPGRFSGRQFSNSRSEMNVSTLELGDSALYLCASSLGRYNSPLHFGNGTRLTVT.

In its sample, this clone was seen once. The chain recombines TRBV2 with TRBJ2-1; D ambiguous. The V end was cut by 8 bases, the J end by 9 bases, with 14 bases between. Germline V CDR1 and CDR2: SNHLY, FYNNEI. The CDR3 loop spans 12 amino acids. CDR3 loop: CASAPALGEQFF. CDR3 sequence (DNA): TGTGCCAGCGCCCCCGCCTTGGGTGAGCAGTTCTTC.

CDR3 nucleotide sequence: TGTGCCACCCAAGACAGCTTCCAAGAGACCCAGTACTTC. Amino acids: CATQDSFQETQYF. The V call is TRBV10-3, the J call TRBJ2-5; a possible D gene is TRBD1 (5 bases). Germline-derived CDR1 and CDR2 are ENHRY and SYGVKD. V lost 10 bases, J lost 1 base, and 13 bases lay in between. The CDR3 contains 13 residues.

This clone was detected only once. The CDR3 sequence is CASSIPGTGDYGYTF. CDR3 nucleotides: TGTGCCAGTAGTATACCCGGGACAGGGGACTATGGCTACACCTTC. The chain employs TRBV19 and TRBJ1-2; 10 nucleotides align to TRBD1. With V trimmed by 2 bases and J by 3 bases, 3 bases remained unmatched. The CDR3 is 15 residues long. Germline-derived CDR1 and CDR2 are LNHDA and SQIVND (reference sequence).

V and J are TRBV6-6 and TRBJ1-1; D possibly corresponds to TRBD1 (6 bases). Trimming stripped 2 bases from V and 0 bases from J, with 13 bases between. Germline-derived CDR1 and CDR2 are MNHNY and SVGAGI (reference sequence). The CDR3 is 16 amino acids. The CDR3 DNA reads TGTGCCAGCAGTTACCCCCCACAGGGATTGAACACTGAAGCTTTCTTT. Translated, it gives CASSYPPQGLNTEAFF.

The chain combines TRBV30 with TRBJ1-2, with D unclear. The CDR3 extends over 15 amino acids. Germline CDR1 reads GTSNPN; CDR2 reads SVGIG (reference sequence). V gave up 0 bases and J gave up 4 bases, with 15 bases separating them. CDR3 nucleotide sequence: TGTGCCTGGAGTGTGTCGCAGAGAGCTATCTATGGCTACACCTTC. This codes for CAWSVSQRAIYGYTF.

J is TRBJ1-2 and V is TRBV6-5; the match to TRBD1 covers 11 bases. V lost 6 bases, J lost 8 bases, and 11 bases stayed unmatched. The CDR3 totals 15 residues. The germline CDR1 and CDR2 sequences are MNHEY and SVGAGI. CDR3: CASSSPGQGVRGYTF. CDR3 nucleotides: TGTGCCAGCAGCTCACCGGGACAGGGGGTACGAGGCTACACCTTC.

The CDR3, as DNA: TGCGCCAGCAGCCTGAGGACAGGGCCTAACTATGGCTACACCTTC. Encoded protein: CASSLRTGPNYGYTF. The chain recombines TRBV5-1 with TRBJ1-2; TRBD1 matches at 8 bases. CDR1 SGHRS and CDR2 YFSETQ come from the germline V gene. The ends lost 4 bases at V and 0 bases at J; junction bases unmatched: 5. The CDR3 totals 15 residues. Full variable domain (outside the CDR3, taken from reference TRBV5-1 and TRBJ1-2): KAGVTQTPRYLIKTRGQQVTLSCSPISGHRSVSWYQQTPGQGLQFLFEYFSETQRNKGNFPGRFSGRQFSNSRSEMNVSTLELGDSALYLCASSLRTGPNYGYTFGSGTRLTVV.

V is TRBV19 and J is TRBJ1-1; D unresolved. The CDR3 runs to 15 residues. The V and J ends lost 3 bases and 0 bases respectively, with 11 bases between them. Per germline, CDR1 LNHDA and CDR2 SQIVND (reference sequence). CDR3 DNA: TGTGCCAGTAGTATTCGGGCAGGTTTGAACACTGAAGCTTTCTTT. As protein: CASSIRAGLNTEAFF.

The V and J genes are TRBV7-8 and TRBJ2-2, with 8 bases lining up with TRBD1. V dropped 5 bases and J dropped 8; count of bases not matched to a gene: 10. The CDR3 length is 15 residues. Germline V gene sequence: CDR1 SGHVS, CDR2 FQNEAQ. CDR3 nucleotides: TGTGCCAGCAGCCCAGACAGGGGTACGGTAGGGGAGCTGTTTTTT. It is translated as CASSPDRGTVGELFF.

The rearrangement links TRBV24-1 to TRBJ1-3; D may be TRBD1 (5 bases). Germline CDR1 reads KGHDR; CDR2 reads SFDVKD. This CDR3 contains 15 residues. With 11 bases removed from V and 0 bases from J, the gap between germline ends came to 16 bases. CDR3 in amino acids: CAMTLTADSGNTIYF. The CDR3 nucleotides are TGTGCCATGACTCTGACAGCTGACTCTGGAAACACCATATATTTT.

V and J are TRBV7-3 and TRBJ2-1, with 9 bases matching TRBD1. Germline trimming cut 5 bases from V and 5 bases from J; bases unmatched to any gene: 4. This CDR3 has 14 residues. Germline V gene sequence: CDR1 SGHTA, CDR2 FQGTGA. CDR3 sequence (DNA): TGTGCCAGCAGCGCCGGACAGGGGCACAATGAGCAGTTCTTC. Amino acid sequence: CASSAGQGHNEQFF.

The chain uses TRBV6-1 and TRBJ2-3; D gene unclear. From germline, CDR1 is MNHNS and CDR2 SASEGT. The CDR3 loop spans 16 amino acids. V was cut by 3 bases and J by 1 base, with 14 bases left in between. CDR3 loop: CASSDDPRTGTDTQYF. CDR3 nucleotide sequence: TGTGCCAGCAGTGATGACCCTCGGACGGGCACAGATACGCAGTATTTT.

The chain is built from TRBV7-2 and TRBJ1-3; a possible D gene is TRBD1 (5 bases). The CDR3 is 16 amino acids. CDR1 and CDR2 (germline): SGHTA, FQGNSA. V was shortened by 4 bases and J by 4 bases, with 17 bases between the two germline ends. In nucleotides, the CDR3 is TGTGCCAGCAGCTCAAGAGTGGGACGAGGAGGAAACACCATATATTTT. This encodes CASSSRVGRGGNTIYF.

This clone was observed once. The rearrangement joins TRBV24-1 to TRBJ1-1, with D perhaps matching TRBD1 (6 bases). The germline CDR1 and CDR2 sequences are KGHDR and SFDVKD. The V end lost 2 bases, the J end lost 5 bases, and 14 bases lay between the germline ends. CDR3 length: 15 amino acids. The CDR3 DNA reads TGTGCCACCAGTGATTCGCAGGGGCCGGGAACTGAAGCTTTCTTT. Encoded protein: CATSDSQGPGTEAFF.

The chain uses TRBV20-1 and TRBJ1-5, with TRBD1 as a possible D gene (5 bases). Trimming left V 7 bases short and J 8 bases short, with 6 bases between. The CDR3 is 9 residues long. Germline assignment: CDR1 DFQATT and CDR2 SNEGSKA (reference sequence). The CDR3, as DNA: TGCAGTGGAGGGGAGCCCCAGCATTTT. It is translated as CSGGEPQHF.

This chain uses TRBV27 with TRBJ2-2; D perhaps matches TRBD2 (6 bases). CDR1 is MNHEY, CDR2 SMNVEV, per germline (reference sequence). Trimming removed 8 bases from V and 0 bases from J, with 10 bases in between. The CDR3 contains 14 residues. DNA of the CDR3: TGTGCCAGCGCGGGGCAGACGAACACCGGGGAGCTGTTTTTT. It translates to CASAGQTNTGELFF.

This clone was picked up one time. The chain joins TRBV5-1 to TRBJ1-4; D ambiguous. Germline lookup yields CDR1 SGHRS and CDR2 YFSETQ. Trimming pared 5 bases from V and 8 bases from J, leaving 16 bases between. This CDR3 is built from 14 residues. The CDR3 region is CASRLGKGGEKLFF. In DNA form, the CDR3 reads TGCGCCAGCAGACTCGGCAAGGGAGGAGAAAAACTGTTTTTT.

The V gene is TRBV5-6, the J gene TRBJ2-7, with D perhaps matching TRBD1 (6 bases). The CDR3 is 15 amino acids. The V gene lost 0 bases and the J gene lost 0 bases, with 10 bases spanning the gap. In germline, CDR1 is SGHDT, CDR2 YYEEEE. The CDR3 reads CASSLAGTTSYEQYV. The CDR3, as DNA: TGTGCCAGCAGCTTGGCCGGGACAACCTCCTACGAGCAGTACGTC.

V and J are TRBV2 and TRBJ1-2, with D hard to call. Trimming stripped 4 bases from V and 8 bases from J, with 11 bases between. The CDR3 has 12 amino acids. In germline, CDR1 is SNHLY, CDR2 FYNNEI. CDR3 DNA sequence: TGTGCCAGCAGTGTTCTCGCGGGGGGCTACACCTTC. Amino acid sequence: CASSVLAGGYTF.

This clone has just a few counts. The chain has TRBV27 and TRBJ1-3; 9 nucleotides match TRBD1. Germline trimming cut 6 bases from V and 3 bases from J; bases unmatched to any gene: 3. The CDR3 loop spans 14 amino acids. Germline assignment: CDR1 MNHEY and CDR2 SMNVEV (reference sequence). This chain's CDR3 is CASRGQGGGNTIYF. In DNA form, the CDR3 reads TGTGCCAGCAGGGGACAGGGTGGTGGAAACACCATATATTTT.

The rearrangement joins TRBV6-5 to TRBJ1-2; D not certain. The CDR3 runs 16 residues. Between the trimmed V and J ends, which lost 2 bases and 1 base, there was a span of 14 bases. Per germline, CDR1 MNHEY and CDR2 SVGAGI. CDR3 amino acids: CASSYGQTFDNYGYTF. CDR3 nucleotide sequence: TGTGCCAGCAGTTACGGGCAGACTTTTGATAACTATGGCTACACCTTC.

The V call is TRBV24-1, the J call TRBJ2-3; D possibly uses TRBD1 or TRBD2 (5 bases each). This CDR3 spans 14 amino acids. The germline CDR1 and CDR2 sequences are KGHDR and SFDVKD. V gave up 5 bases and J gave up 4 bases, with 12 bases separating them. The CDR3 protein is CATSGNQGPDTQYF. In DNA form, the CDR3 reads TGTGCCACCAGTGGAAATCAGGGACCAGATACGCAGTATTTT.

V is TRBV12-5 and J is TRBJ1-4, with a tentative D call TRBD1 (5 bases). Germline V lookup: CDR1 LGHNT, CDR2 FRNRAP. V lost 4 bases to trimming and J lost 4 bases, with 16 bases between them. The CDR3 runs 16 residues. CDR3 in amino acids: CASGWVGVSHNEKLFF. DNA for the CDR3: TGTGCTAGTGGTTGGGTAGGGGTGTCACATAATGAAAAACTGTTTTTT.

J is TRBJ2-4 and V is TRBV10-3, with D tentatively TRBD1 or TRBD2 (5 bases each). Germline values: CDR1 ENHRY, CDR2 SYGVKD. Trimming shortened V by 11 bases and J by 7 bases, and 12 bases separated the two germline ends. This CDR3 spans 11 amino acids. CDR3 DNA sequence: TGTGCCGCCGGGACGGCTAACATTCAGTACTTC. It codes for CAAGTANIQYF.

The V gene is TRBV7-8, the J gene TRBJ1-1; weak D call: TRBD1 (6 bases). The CDR3 length is 14 residues. Per the germline V gene, CDR1 is SGHVS and CDR2 is FQNEAQ. Trimming stripped 1 base from V and 3 bases from J, with 9 bases between. The CDR3 is CASSLEDRYTEAFF. CDR3 sequence (DNA): TGTGCCAGCAGCTTAGAGGACAGATACACTGAAGCTTTCTTT.

The count of this clone is one. The V call is TRBV5-1, the J call TRBJ2-3; perhaps TRBD1 as D (5 bases). Germline V gives CDR1 SGHRS, CDR2 YFSETQ. The V gene lost 1 base and the J gene lost 2 bases, with 17 bases spanning the gap. CDR3 length: 17 residues. The CDR3: CASSLPRRQGNTDTQYF. In nucleotides, the CDR3 is TGCGCCAGCAGCTTGCCAAGGCGGCAGGGTAACACAGATACGCAGTATTTT.